This T cell receptor beta chain was recovered during a study of shared clonotypes between healthy human individuals (dated by TCRdb to about 2020). With regard to the full study: The cohort included a few men and a couple of women between 18 and 49 years of age. Per donor, three plates each were used for CD4 naive and CD4 memory, two for CD8 naive, and one for CD8 memory. The study deeply sequenced blood TCR repertoires of several healthy adults to estimate repertoire size and the extent of clonotype sharing between individuals. To increase sequencing depth and limit assay-specific biases, TCR repertoire library preparation and sequencing were carried out by different laboratories using diverse techniques. Per donor, leukapheresis produced somewhere between about 0.9 and 10 billion PBMCs.

Summary of the overall study and its limitations: Sampling was restricted to blood, and TCR repertoires in tissues likely differ from the TCR repertoires found in blood. Pairwise subsampling led to the expectation that sequencing depth would affect the degree of clonotype sharing among donors. Across a handful of donors, about 5% of naive CD4, 3% to 4% of naive CD8, 2.3% of memory CD4, and around 0.4% of memory CD8 clonotypes were shared. Naive subsets generally had larger estimated clonotype richness than memory subsets. The genetic and exposure-history diversity represented was limited by the small number of donors. Rarefaction of sorted-subset datasets indicated incomplete sequencing despite the large sequencing depth. Compared with non-shared clonotypes, clonotypes shared by all four sorted-subset donors had higher generation probabilities.

The donors were healthy, HIV-negative adults with no recently reported acute infections or vaccinations. Every donor was a Caucasian adult residing in Nashville, Tennessee, USA. CD4+ T cells were enriched through magnetic negative selection, after which naive cells were positively selected on CD45RA and the remaining negative fraction served as the memory subset. Blood was obtained by leukapheresis, after which PBMCs were separated by Ficoll-Histopaque density gradient centrifugation and cryopreserved in liquid nitrogen vapor phase. Analytical flow cytometry was used to check the purity and quantity of each magnetically sorted T cell population. From each sorted fraction, genomic DNA was isolated and quantified by UV absorbance on a Nanodrop 2000c. The CDR3 numbers 18 residues from cysteine through phenylalanine. The sequence is cut down to CDR3 DNA, 54 bases in frame from base 1. Relative to germline, V is missing 6 bases and J is missing 0 bases, with 17 bases of the junction outside any gene match. Taken from the germline V gene, the CDR1 and CDR2 loops are SGHRS and YFSETQ.

Using the deep immunoSEQ assay, TCR CDR3 regions were amplified from genomic DNA by multiplex PCR. Extracted genomic DNA from each cell subset was distributed evenly across all wells of several immunoSEQ 96-well plates, and each plate was treated as a replicate. Each replicate PCR for sorted subsets received about 180 ng genomic DNA, equal to about 30,000 T cell genomes. Purified libraries were measured with a Qubit 3.0 fluorometer, size-checked on a Bioanalyzer 2100, and measured again with the KAPA Library Quantification kit. Each immunoSEQ 96-well plate was sequenced on its own single-read 150-cycle Illumina NextSeq 550 flow cell. As for how the authors treated the data: Because the immunoSEQ output held only junctional sequences and lacked quality scores, the filtering could not match the filtering applied to full-length reads. Sequences were annotated with PyIR, a Python wrapper for IgBLAST v1.9, and V/J genes and CDR3 were assigned using IMGT germline references. Reads were removed for weak V/J assignments (E-value above 1e-6), missing CDR3, stop codons, out-of-frame junctions, or ambiguous translated residues. A V3J clonotype was defined by an identical inferred V gene, J gene, and CDR3 amino acid sequence. Percentage overlap between repertoires was calculated by dividing the number of shared unique clonotypes by the size of the smaller repertoire. Repertoire richness was assessed with RTK rarefaction, the Chao1 estimator, and Recon v2.1 estimates of unobserved clonotypes. OLGA was used to compute generation probabilities for all TCRbeta clonotypes that the gDNA method yielded from a handful of donors. This immuneACCESS table, as held by TCRdb, lists in-frame sequences with V and J called but not all clones. Of the missing ones, under half trace to an unresolved V gene in checked studies; the others have no known cause. V, J and clone size are those of that table, while D and trimming were read from the DNA. For this sample there are roughly 2 million clones; 85% to 95% appear just once. The ten top clones hold roughly 0.13% of the sample.

Concerning this clone: Its cognate antigen has yet to be identified. Base-call qualities are not available, and no considerably larger clone is one nucleotide away.

This chain joins TRBV5-1 to TRBJ2-5; the central 7 bases match TRBD1. Sample: naive CD4+ T cells sorted from blood. The label giving this sample's cell subset or site can be read as: CD45RA+ positively selected. The sequence derives from a man between 18 and 29 years old in good health. The CDR3 protein sequence reads: CASNPRGHPTGYQETQYF. The sequenced DNA: TGCGCCAGCAATCCCCGTGGGCACCCGACAGGGTACCAAGAGACCCAGTACTTC.